The clone carrying this TCR beta chain was seen once. Libraries were prepared by immunoSEQ multiplex PCR; TCRdb keeps only in-frame clonotypes and omits some of them. The sample yields roughly 93,000 clones, 70% to 90% seen once. The sample is drawn from a study of control samples from healthy donors and cancer patients. Germline CDR1 LGHNA, CDR2 YNFKEQ. V lost 0 bases, J lost 6 bases, and 5 bases lay in between. The CDR3 covers 12 residues. The rearrangement uses TRBV4-2 and TRBJ1-2; D gene uncertain. The sample consisted of PBMCs. The receptor's source is a woman aged 50 to 65 with colorectal cancer. The CDR3 DNA is TGTGCCAGCAGCCAAGAAGGGCATGGCTACACCTTC. It translates to CASSQEGHGYTF.